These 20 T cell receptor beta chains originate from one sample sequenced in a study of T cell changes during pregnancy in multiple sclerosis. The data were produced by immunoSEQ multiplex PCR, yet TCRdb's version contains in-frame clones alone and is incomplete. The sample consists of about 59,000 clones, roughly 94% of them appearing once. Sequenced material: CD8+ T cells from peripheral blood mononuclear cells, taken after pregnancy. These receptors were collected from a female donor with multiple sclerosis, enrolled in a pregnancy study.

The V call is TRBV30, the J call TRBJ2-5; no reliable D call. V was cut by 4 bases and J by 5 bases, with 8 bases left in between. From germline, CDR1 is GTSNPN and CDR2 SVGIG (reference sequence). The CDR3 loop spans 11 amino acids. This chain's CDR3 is CAWIRSETQYF. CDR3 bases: TGTGCCTGGATACGGTCCGAGACCCAGTACTTC.

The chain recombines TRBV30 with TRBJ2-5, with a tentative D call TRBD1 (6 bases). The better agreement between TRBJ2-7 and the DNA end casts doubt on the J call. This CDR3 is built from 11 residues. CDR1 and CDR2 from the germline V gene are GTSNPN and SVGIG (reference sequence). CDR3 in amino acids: CARGQPYEQYF. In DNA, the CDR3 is TGTGCCCGAGGACAGCCTTACGAGCAGTACTTC.

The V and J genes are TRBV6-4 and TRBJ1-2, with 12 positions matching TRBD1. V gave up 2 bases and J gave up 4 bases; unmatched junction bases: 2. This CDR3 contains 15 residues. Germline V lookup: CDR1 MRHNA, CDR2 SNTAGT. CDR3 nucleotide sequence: TGTGCCAGCAGTGACGGGACAGGGGGCAGCTATGGCTACACCTTC. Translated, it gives CASSDGTGGSYGYTF.

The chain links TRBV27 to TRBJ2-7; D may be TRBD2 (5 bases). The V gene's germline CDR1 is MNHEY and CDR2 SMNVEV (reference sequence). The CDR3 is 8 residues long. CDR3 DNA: TGTGCCAGCAGTCTACTAGTCGTC. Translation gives CASSLLVV.

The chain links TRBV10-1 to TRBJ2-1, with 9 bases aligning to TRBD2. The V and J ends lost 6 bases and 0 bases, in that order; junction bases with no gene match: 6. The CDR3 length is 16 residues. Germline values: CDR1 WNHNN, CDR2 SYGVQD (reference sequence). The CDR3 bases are TGCGCCAGCAGCCCGACTAGCGGTAGCTCCTACAATGAGCAGTTCTTC. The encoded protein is CASSPTSGSSYNEQFF.

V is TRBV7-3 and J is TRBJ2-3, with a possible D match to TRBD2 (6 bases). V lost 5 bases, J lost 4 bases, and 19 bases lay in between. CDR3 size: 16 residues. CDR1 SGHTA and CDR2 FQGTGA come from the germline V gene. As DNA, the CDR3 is TGTGCCAGCAGCCCGTCTTCTAGCGCTAGGGCAGATACGCAGTATTTT. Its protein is CASSPSSSARADTQYF.

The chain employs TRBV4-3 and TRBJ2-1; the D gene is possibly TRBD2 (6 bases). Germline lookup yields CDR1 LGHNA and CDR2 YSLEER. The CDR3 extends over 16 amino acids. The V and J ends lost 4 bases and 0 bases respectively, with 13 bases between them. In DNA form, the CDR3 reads TGCGCCAGCAGCCGGGGACTCCAGGGCTCCTACAATGAGCAGTTCTTC. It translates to CASSRGLQGSYNEQFF.

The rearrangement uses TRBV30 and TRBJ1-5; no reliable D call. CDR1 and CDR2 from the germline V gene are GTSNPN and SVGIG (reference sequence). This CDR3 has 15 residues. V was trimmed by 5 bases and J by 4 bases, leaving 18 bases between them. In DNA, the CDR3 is TGTGCCTGGCACCCCGGAGGAGGGTTGAATCAGCCCCAGCATTTT. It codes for CAWHPGGGLNQPQHF.

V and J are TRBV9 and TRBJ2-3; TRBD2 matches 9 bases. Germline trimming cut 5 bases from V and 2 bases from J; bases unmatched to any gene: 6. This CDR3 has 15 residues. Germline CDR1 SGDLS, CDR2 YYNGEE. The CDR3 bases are TGTGCCAGCAGATATAGCGGGAGTAACACAGATACGCAGTATTTT. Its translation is CASRYSGSNTDTQYF.

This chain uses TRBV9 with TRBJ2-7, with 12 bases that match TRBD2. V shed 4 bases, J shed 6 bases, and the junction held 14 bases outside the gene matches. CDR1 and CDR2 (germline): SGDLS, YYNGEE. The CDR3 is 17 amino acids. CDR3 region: CASSSERLAGVTPEQYF. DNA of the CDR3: TGTGCCAGCAGCTCCGAGCGACTAGCGGGAGTGACCCCCGAGCAGTACTTC.

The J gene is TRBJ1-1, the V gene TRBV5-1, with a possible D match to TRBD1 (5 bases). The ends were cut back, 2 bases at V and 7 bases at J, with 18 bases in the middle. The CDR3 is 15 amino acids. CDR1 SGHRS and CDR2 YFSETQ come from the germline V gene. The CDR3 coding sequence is TGCGCCAGCAGCTTCACTGGCGGACAACTTTTTGAAGCTTTCTTT. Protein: CASSFTGGQLFEAFF.

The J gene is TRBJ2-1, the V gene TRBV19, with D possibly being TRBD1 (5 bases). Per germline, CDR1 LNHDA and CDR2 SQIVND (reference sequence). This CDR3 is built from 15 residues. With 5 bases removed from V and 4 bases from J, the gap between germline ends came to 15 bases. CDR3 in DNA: TGTGCCAGTAGTTTTGAGGACATGGTTTACAATGAGCAGTTCTTC. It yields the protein CASSFEDMVYNEQFF.

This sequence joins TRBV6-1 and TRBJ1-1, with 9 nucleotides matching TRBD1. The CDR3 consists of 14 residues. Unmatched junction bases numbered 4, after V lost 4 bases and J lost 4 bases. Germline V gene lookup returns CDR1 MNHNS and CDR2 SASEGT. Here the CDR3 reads CASSVMTGGTEAFF. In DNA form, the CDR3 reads TGTGCCAGCAGTGTCATGACAGGGGGCACTGAAGCTTTCTTT.

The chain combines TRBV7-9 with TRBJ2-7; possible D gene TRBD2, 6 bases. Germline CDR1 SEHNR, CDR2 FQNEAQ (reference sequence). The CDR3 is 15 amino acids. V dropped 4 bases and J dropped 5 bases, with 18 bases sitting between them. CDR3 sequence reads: CASSSPQREKDEQYF. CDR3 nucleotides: TGTGCCAGCAGCTCCCCGCAACGGGAGAAGGACGAGCAGTACTTC.

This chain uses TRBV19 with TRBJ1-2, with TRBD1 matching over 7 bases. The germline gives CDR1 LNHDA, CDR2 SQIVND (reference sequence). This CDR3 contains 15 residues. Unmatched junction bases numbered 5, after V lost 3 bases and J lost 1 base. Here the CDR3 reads CASSIEGGGNYGYTF. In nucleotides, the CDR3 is TGTGCCAGTAGTATTGAAGGGGGCGGTAACTATGGCTACACCTTC.

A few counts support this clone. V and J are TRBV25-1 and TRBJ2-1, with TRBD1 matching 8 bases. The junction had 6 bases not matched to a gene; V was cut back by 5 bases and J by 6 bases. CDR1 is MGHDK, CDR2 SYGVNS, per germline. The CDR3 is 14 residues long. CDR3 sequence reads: CASSQRTGFNEQFF. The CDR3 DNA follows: TGTGCCAGCAGTCAGAGGACAGGGTTCAATGAGCAGTTCTTC.

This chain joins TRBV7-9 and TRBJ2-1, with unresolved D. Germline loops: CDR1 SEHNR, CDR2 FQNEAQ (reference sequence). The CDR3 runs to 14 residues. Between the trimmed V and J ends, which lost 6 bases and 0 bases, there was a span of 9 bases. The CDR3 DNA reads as TGTGCCAGCAGTCCTTTCAGCTCCTACAATGAGCAGTTCTTC. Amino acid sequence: CASSPFSSYNEQFF.

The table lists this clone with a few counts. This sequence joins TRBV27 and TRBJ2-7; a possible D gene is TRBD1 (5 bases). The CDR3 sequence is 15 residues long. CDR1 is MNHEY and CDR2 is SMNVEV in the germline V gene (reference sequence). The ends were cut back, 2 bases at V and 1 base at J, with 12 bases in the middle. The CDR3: CASSLGAGLSYEQYF. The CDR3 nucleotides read TGTGCCAGCAGTTTAGGGGCAGGGCTATCCTACGAGCAGTACTTC.

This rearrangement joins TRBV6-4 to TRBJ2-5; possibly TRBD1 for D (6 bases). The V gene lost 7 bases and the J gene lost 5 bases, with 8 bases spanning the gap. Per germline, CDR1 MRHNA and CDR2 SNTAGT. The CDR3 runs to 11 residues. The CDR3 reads CASNQGETQYF. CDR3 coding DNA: TGTGCCAGCAACCAGGGGGAGACCCAGTACTTC.

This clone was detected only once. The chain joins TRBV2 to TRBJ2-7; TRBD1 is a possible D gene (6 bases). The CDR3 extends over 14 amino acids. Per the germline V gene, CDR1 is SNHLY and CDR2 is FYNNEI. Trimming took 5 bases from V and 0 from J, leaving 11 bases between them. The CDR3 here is CASSPKTGSYEQYF. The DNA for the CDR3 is TGTGCCAGCAGTCCGAAGACAGGCTCCTACGAGCAGTACTTC. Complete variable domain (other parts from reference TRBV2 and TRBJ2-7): EPEVTQTPSHQVTQMGQEVILRCVPISNHLYFYWYRQILGQKVEFLVSFYNNEISEKSEIFDDQFSVERPDGSNFTLKIRSTKLEDSAMYFCASSPKTGSYEQYFGPGTRLTVT.